This T cell receptor beta chain was recorded in a study of CD8+ T cells in alopecia areata (dated by TCRdb to the late 2010s). Background on the whole study: Skin from C3H/HeJ donors aged roughly 6-13 months with spontaneous alopecia was grafted onto female C3H/HeJ recipients aged roughly 6-10 weeks. In both human patients and the C3H/HeJ mouse model, the study applied high-throughput TCRbeta sequencing to look at T cell clonal expansion in alopecia areata. Human TCRbeta sequencing covered scalp tissue and sorted CD4+ and CD8+ peripheral blood T cells from patchy and totalis/universalis alopecia areata patients and healthy controls. Clonality in the scalp was compared among normal scalp (n=4), patchy alopecia areata scalp (n=8), and alopecia totalis/universalis scalp (n=8). RNA came from the PAXgene miRNA kit for fixed scalp, the miRNeasy kit for PBMCs, and the RNeasy kit for mouse skin. TCRbeta CDR3 regions were amplified by immunoSEQ multiplex PCR using 35 Vbeta forward and 13 Jbeta reverse primers.

Paper-wide results and their limitations: Resident alphabeta T cells in normal human skin are also sequenced, complicating scalp TCR repertoire analysis, unlike mouse skin dominated by gammadelta T cells. Higher clonality and more expanded CD8+ clones were observed in lesional scalp than in normal scalp, particularly in alopecia totalis/universalis, a finding suggestive of antigenic drive. TCR sequences shared between patients were less clear than in mice, possibly partly because of HLA diversity in the patient population.

This clone was picked up a small number of times. It has no known antigen specificity. The gene nomenclature and germline references here are murine. The CDR3 end is not reached by the read, which stops 4 residues before it; the germline J gene fills it in. Pooled mouse cutaneous lymph node cells were stained for CD4, CD8alpha, NKG2D, NKG2ACE and other markers, then sorted on a BD Influx. Libraries were constructed by the immunoSEQ multiplex PCR assay. RNA was extracted from all samples and reverse transcribed into cDNA, which served as template for TCR sequencing. SuperScript III was used to make first-strand cDNA, primed with a 2:1 mix of oligo-dT and random hexamers. A synthetic immune receptor repertoire was used to gauge amplification bias, and whatever bias remained was removed computationally. Sequencing of the libraries was done on Illumina HiSeq using 60 bp reads that spanned the CDR3 and were read from J toward V. The paper's processing steps were these. Raw reads were preprocessed to remove errors, and CDR3 was defined by IMGT conventions from the conserved cysteine to phenylalanine. To get clonality, Shannon entropy was normalized by log2 of the number of productive unique TCRs and the result was subtracted from 1. CD4 or CD8 identity of scalp clones was inferred by cross-referencing scalp TCRbeta sequences with sorted blood CD4 and CD8 repertoires. TCRdb took this table from immuneACCESS and kept in-frame rearrangements with V and J called. Such tables lack part of the clones; where checked against another copy, unresolved V genes explain under half of the gap, and the rest is unexplained. The V and J calls and clone size are taken from that table; D and trimming were inferred from the DNA. This sample includes some 1,700 clones, and none of them was observed just once. 30% to 45% of the sample lies in the top ten.

The junction shows trimming of 3 bases on V and 0 bases on J, and the gene matches do not reach 2 bases of it. The CDR3 contains 16 residues, cysteine and phenylalanine counted. The DNA shown is the part of the CDR3 that was read: 36 bases, in frame from base 1. CDR1 and CDR2, looked up from the germline V gene (reference sequence), are NNHNN and SYGAGS. Sequenced input: CD8+ T cells sorted from a lymph node. The receptor comes from a C3H/HeJ mouse with alopecia areata. The MHC haplotype for this mouse line is H2-k. The V gene is TRBV13-2 and the J gene is TRBJ2-5, and 12 junction bases match TRBD2. CDR3 sequence: CASGGGTGGNQDTQYF. The covered CDR3 bases are TGTGCCAGCGGTGGTGGGACTGGGGGGAACCAAGAC.